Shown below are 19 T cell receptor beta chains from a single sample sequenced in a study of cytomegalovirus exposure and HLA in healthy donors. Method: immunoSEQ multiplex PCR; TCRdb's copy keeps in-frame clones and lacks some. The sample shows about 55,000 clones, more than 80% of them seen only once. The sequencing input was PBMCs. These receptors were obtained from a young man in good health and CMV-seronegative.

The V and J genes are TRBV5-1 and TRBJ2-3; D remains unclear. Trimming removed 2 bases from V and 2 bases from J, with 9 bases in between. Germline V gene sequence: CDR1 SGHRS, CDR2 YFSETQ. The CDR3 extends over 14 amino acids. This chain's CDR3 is CASSFELITDTQYF. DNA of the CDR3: TGCGCCAGCAGCTTTGAGCTGATCACAGATACGCAGTATTTT.

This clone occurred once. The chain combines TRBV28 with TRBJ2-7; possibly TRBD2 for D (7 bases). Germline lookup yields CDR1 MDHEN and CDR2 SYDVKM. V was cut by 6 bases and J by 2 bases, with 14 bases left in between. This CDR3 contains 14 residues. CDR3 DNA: TGTGCCAGCAGGGGGGGGGCAGCCCCCTACGAGCAGTACTTC. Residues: CASRGGAAPYEQYF. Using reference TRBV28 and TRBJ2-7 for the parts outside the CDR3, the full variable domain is DVKVTQSSRYLVKRTGEKVFLECVQDMDHENMFWYRQDPGLGLRLIYFSYDVKMKEKGDIPEGYSVSREKKERFSLILESASTNQTSMYLCASRGGAAPYEQYFGPGTRLTVT.

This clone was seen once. CDR3 coding DNA: TGTGCCAGCAGCCAAGGACAGGCCATCGGTATCTACGAGCAGTACTTC. Residues: CASSQGQAIGIYEQYF. V and J are TRBV14 and TRBJ2-7, with TRBD1 as a possible D gene (6 bases). The germline V gene encodes CDR1 SGHDN and CDR2 FVKESK. CDR3 size: 16 residues. V lost 1 base to trimming and J lost 3 bases, with 16 bases between them.

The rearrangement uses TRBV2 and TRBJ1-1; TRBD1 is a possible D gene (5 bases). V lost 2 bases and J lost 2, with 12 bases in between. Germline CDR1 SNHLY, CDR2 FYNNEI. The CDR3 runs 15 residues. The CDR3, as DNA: TGTGCCAGCAGTGAACAGGGTATGGGCAACACTGAAGCTTTCTTT. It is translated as CASSEQGMGNTEAFF. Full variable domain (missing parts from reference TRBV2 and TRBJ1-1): EPEVTQTPSHQVTQMGQEVILRCVPISNHLYFYWYRQILGQKVEFLVSFYNNEISEKSEIFDDQFSVERPDGSNFTLKIRSTKLEDSAMYFCASSEQGMGNTEAFFGQGTRLTVV.

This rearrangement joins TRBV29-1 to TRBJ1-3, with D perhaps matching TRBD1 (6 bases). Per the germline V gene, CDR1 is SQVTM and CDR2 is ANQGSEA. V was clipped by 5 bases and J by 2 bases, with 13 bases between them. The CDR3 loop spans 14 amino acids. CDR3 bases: TGCAGCGTTAATGGACAGCTCACTGGAAACACCATATATTTT. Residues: CSVNGQLTGNTIYF.

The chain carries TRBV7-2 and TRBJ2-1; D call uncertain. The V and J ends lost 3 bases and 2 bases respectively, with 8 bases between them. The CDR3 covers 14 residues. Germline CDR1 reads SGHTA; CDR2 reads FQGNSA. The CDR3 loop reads CASSFSSTYNEQFF. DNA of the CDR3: TGTGCCAGCAGCTTTAGCAGCACCTACAATGAGCAGTTCTTC. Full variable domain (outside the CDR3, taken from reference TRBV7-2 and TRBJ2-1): GAGVSQSPSNKVTEKGKDVELRCDPISGHTALYWYRQSLGQGLEFLIYFQGNSAPDKSGLPSDRFSAERTGGSVSTLTIQRTQQEDSAVYLCASSFSSTYNEQFFGPGTRLTVL.

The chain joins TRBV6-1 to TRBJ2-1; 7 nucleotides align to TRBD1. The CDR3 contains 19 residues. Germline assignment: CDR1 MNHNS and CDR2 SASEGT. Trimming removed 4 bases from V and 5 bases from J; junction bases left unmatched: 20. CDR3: CASSGRQGALWTVNNEQFF. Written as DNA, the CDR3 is TGTGCCAGCAGTGGAAGACAGGGCGCCCTCTGGACGGTAAACAATGAGCAGTTCTTC.

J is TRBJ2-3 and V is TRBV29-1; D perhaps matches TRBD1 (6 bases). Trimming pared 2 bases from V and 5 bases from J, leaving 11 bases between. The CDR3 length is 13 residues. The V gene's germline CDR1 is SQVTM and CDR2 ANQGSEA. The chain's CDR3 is CSVEMGALDTQYF. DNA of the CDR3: TGCAGCGTTGAAATGGGGGCCTTAGATACGCAGTATTTT.

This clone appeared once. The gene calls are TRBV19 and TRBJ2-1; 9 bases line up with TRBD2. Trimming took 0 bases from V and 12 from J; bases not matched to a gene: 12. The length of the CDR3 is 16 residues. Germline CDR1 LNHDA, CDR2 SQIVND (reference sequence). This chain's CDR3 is CASSIDLQSRTSAQFF. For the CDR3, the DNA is TGTGCCAGTAGTATAGATCTCCAATCTCGGACTAGCGCGCAGTTCTTC.

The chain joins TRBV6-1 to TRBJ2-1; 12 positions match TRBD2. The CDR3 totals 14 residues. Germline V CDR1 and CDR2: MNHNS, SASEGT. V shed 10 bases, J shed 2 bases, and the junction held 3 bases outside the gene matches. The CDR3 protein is CATRLAGAYNEQFF. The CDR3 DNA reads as TGTGCCACCAGACTAGCGGGAGCCTACAATGAGCAGTTCTTC.

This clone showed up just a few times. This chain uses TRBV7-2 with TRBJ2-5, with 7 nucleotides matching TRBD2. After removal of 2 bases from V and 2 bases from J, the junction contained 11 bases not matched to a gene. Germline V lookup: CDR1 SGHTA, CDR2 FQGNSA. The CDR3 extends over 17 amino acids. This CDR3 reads CASSLTMGGRRQETQYF. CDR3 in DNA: TGTGCCAGCAGCTTAACGATGGGCGGGAGAAGACAAGAGACCCAGTACTTC.

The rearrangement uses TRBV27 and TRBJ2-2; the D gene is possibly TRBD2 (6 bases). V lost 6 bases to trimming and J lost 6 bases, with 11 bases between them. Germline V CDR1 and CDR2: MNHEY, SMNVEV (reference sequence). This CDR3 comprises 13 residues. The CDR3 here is CASSPERAGELFF. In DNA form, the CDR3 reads TGTGCCAGCAGCCCCGAGCGGGCCGGGGAGCTGTTTTTT.

The CDR3 loop reads CSVGGVQGDYGYTF. CDR3 coding DNA: TGCAGCGTTGGTGGAGTACAGGGTGACTATGGCTACACCTTC. This chain links TRBV29-1 with TRBJ1-2; D perhaps matches TRBD1 (6 bases). Trimming removed 4 bases from V and 3 bases from J, with 15 bases in between. This CDR3 contains 14 residues. Germline V gives CDR1 SQVTM, CDR2 ANQGSEA.

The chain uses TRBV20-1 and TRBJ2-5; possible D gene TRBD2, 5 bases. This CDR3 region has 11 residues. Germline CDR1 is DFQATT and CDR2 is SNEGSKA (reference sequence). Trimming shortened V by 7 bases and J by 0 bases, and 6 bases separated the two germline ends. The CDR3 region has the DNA TGCAGTGGGCGGGACCAAGAGACCCAGTACTTC. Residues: CSGRDQETQYF.

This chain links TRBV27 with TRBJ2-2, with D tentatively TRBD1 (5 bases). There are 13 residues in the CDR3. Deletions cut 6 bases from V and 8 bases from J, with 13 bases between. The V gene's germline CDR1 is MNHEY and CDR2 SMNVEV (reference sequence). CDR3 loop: CASSLGARGELFF. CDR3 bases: TGTGCCAGCAGCCTAGGGGCGCGGGGGGAGCTGTTTTTT.

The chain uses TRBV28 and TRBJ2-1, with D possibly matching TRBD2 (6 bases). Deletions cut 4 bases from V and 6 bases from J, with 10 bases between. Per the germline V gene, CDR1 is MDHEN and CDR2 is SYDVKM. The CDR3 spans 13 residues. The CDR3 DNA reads TGTGCCAGCAGTTCCGGGACTTCCAATGAGCAGTTCTTC. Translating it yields CASSSGTSNEQFF.

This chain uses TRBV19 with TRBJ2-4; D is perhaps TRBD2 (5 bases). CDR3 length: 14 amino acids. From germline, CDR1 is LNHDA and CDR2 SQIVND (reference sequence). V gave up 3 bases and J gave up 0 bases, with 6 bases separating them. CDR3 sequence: CASSIGLAKNIQYF. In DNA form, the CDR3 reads TGTGCCAGTAGTATTGGACTAGCCAAAAACATTCAGTACTTC.

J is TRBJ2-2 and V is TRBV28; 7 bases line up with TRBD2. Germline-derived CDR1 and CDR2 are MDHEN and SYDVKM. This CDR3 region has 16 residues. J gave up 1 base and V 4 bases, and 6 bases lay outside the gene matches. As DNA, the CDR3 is TGTGCCAGCAGTTCTTCTAGCGGAGGGAACACCGGGGAGCTGTTTTTT. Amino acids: CASSSSSGGNTGELFF.

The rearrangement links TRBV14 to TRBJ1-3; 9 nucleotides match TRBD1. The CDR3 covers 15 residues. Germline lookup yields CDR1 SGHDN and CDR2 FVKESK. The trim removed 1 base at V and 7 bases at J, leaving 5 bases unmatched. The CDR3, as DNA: TGTGCCAGCAGCCAAGTAGGGACAGGGAGTAACACCATATATTTT. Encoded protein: CASSQVGTGSNTIYF.